A single sample gave rise to the 7 T cell receptor beta chains below, sequenced in a study of blood T cells in healthy people across ages. It was with a sample-barcoded 5' primer and a J-beta primer mix that a second PCR of about 6 to 12 cycles was run. Each CDR3 protein gets one entry after TCRdb re-called the 5' RACE reads with MiXCR. The repertoire holds fewer than 2,000,000 distinct CDR3 sequences, roughly 32% seen once, with approximately 10% in the top ten. The specimen was blood. The receptors were gathered from a woman aged 25 to 39 in good health.

This clonotype was found once. Without the conserved terminal phenylalanine or tryptophan, this CDR3 likely stems from a read error. The V gene is TRBV7-9, the J gene TRBJ2-7; D may correspond to TRBD1 or TRBD2 (5 bases each). Trimming removed 0 bases from V and 7 bases from J, with 13 bases in between. Germline V lookup: CDR1 SEHNR, CDR2 FQNEAQ (reference sequence). The CDR3 totals 14 residues. For the CDR3, the DNA is TGTGCCAGCAGCTTAGCCGGGACCCCGAGGGAGCAGTACTTA. Its protein is CASSLAGTPREQYL.

V and J are TRBV7-3 and TRBJ2-1, with D possibly TRBD2 on 6 matching bases. The germline V and J ends were trimmed by 8 bases and 0 bases, with 17 bases remaining between them. Germline V gene sequence: CDR1 SGHTA, CDR2 FQGTGA. The CDR3 consists of 16 residues. CDR3 in amino acids: CASGPRGGSSYNEQFF. The DNA of the CDR3 is TGTGCCAGCGGCCCCAGAGGAGGGAGCTCCTACAATGAGCAGTTCTTC.

To note about this clonotype: A much bigger clone sits one base away, suggesting this may be a read error. The chain links TRBV29-1 to TRBJ2-1; 12 nucleotides align to TRBD2. The CDR3 sequence is 15 residues long. CDR1 and CDR2 (germline): SQVTM, ANQGSEA. In nucleotides, the CDR3 is TGCAGCGTTGGCTTTTCTAGCGGGGGGGCGAATGAGCGGTTCTTC. Translated, it gives CSVGFSSGGANERFF.

This clonotype appeared a few times. For the CDR3, the DNA is TGCGCCAGCAGCTTGGACAACAGGGGGAGGGAAGGCTACACCTTC. Encoded protein: CASSLDNRGREGYTF. The chain employs TRBV5-1 and TRBJ1-2; 8 bases match TRBD1. The CDR3 has 15 residues. From germline, CDR1 is SGHRS and CDR2 YFSETQ. Trimming removed 0 bases from V and 8 bases from J; junction bases left unmatched: 9.

This sequence joins TRBV20-1 and TRBJ1-2; D not certain. Looked up from germline, CDR1 is DFQATT and CDR2 is SNEGSKA (reference sequence). The length of the CDR3 is 18 residues. The chain's CDR3 is CGRRGEGGLNPNSYGYTF. For the CDR3, the DNA is TGCGGGAGGAGAGGAGAAGGAGGCCTTAACCCAAACTCATATGGCTACACCTTC.

The gene calls are TRBV27 and TRBJ2-5; tentatively, D is TRBD2 (6 bases). CDR3 length: 14 residues. Trimming left V 3 bases short and J 5 bases short, with 13 bases between. CDR1 MNHEY and CDR2 SMNVEV come from the germline V gene (reference sequence). CDR3 DNA sequence: TGTGCCAGCAGTTTTAACGGGAGAGAGGAGACCCAGTACTTC. It encodes CASSFNGREETQYF.

This chain joins TRBV20-1 and TRBJ2-7; D may be TRBD2 (5 bases). Germline CDR1 is DFQATT and CDR2 is SNEGSKA (reference sequence). Trimming cost V 5 bases and J 7 bases, with 24 bases left between them. The CDR3 contains 15 residues. The CDR3 DNA follows: TGCAGTGCTCCCTCGGGATCGACGGGTGGATGGGAGCAGTACTTC. Amino acids: CSAPSGSTGGWEQYF.